This T cell receptor beta chain derives from a study of beta chain features in type 1 diabetes. With 3 bases removed from V and 5 bases from J, the gap between germline ends came to 17 bases. There are 15 residues in the CDR3. CDR1 MDHEN and CDR2 SYDVKM come from the germline V gene. Expressed TCRB transcripts were sequenced because the entire RNA isolate underwent reverse transcription. The repertoire was sequenced with immunoSEQ multiplex PCR; TCRdb's copy has only in-frame clones and lacks some. The sample records around 300,000 clones, around 10% being singletons. The sequenced material came from naive CD4+ T cells from blood. This chain joins TRBV28 and TRBJ2-7; maybe TRBD2 (5 bases). The source is a woman in her twenties or thirties in good health. The CDR3 spells CASSFQASIRDEQYF. In DNA, the CDR3 is TGTGCCAGCAGTTTCCAGGCTAGCATAAGGGACGAGCAGTACTTC.